This TCR beta chain was recorded in a study of OX40 agonist ivuxolimab in advanced cancers. Study as a whole: Dose-escalation patients were diagnosed with hepatocellular carcinoma, melanoma, renal cell cancer or head and neck cancer. Study-wide results and caveats: Expanded clones belonging to CD8+ T cells outnumbered, on average, those of CD4+. Antigen specificity remained undetermined for the expanded peripheral T cells.

The assay was immunoSEQ multiplex PCR, and TCRdb's table has in-frame clones only and misses some. The table lists about 88,000 clones, about 85% of them singletons. The V gene lost 0 bases and the J gene lost 8 bases, with 22 bases spanning the gap. From germline, CDR1 is ENHRY and CDR2 SYGVKD. This CDR3 contains 17 residues. On cycle 4 day 1 and cycle 7 day 1, as well as at baseline, blood was sampled. Of note for this clone: Its cognate antigen is unknown.

V gene TRBV10-3 combines with J gene TRBJ1-2; D perhaps matches TRBD1 (5 bases). The sequenced sample was CD4+ or CD8+ T cells sorted from blood, obtained in a trial of the OX40 agonist ivuxolimab. This TCR was recovered from an adult with an advanced solid tumor such as melanoma, head and neck, liver or kidney cancer. CDR3 residues: CAISESVRGAAVRGYTF. CDR3 sequence (DNA): TGTGCCATCAGTGAGTCCGTACGGGGCGCAGCCGTACGAGGCTACACCTTC.